The rows below give T cell receptor beta chains drawn from one sample of a study of sequential checkpoint blockade in melanoma. The data were produced by immunoSEQ multiplex PCR, yet TCRdb's version contains in-frame clones alone and is incomplete. The sample shows about 22,000 clones, roughly 75% of them seen only once. The input for sequencing was CD8+ T cells sorted from blood (inferred from file names), taken from a patient given nivolumab and ipilimumab in sequence. The origin of the receptors is a human donor with melanoma. CDR3s include the opening cysteine and the closing phenylalanine or tryptophan. The order of the fields is D gene, V gene, J gene, clone size, CDR3 protein, CDR3 DNA. D genes are given only for firm matches. Clone size is shown for a subset of rows, as once, few, many or a class of expanded clone.

>TRBD1|TRBV28|TRBJ1-1|medium-sized
CASSFLVRTGENTEAFF
TGTGCCAGCAGTTTCCTCGTACGGACAGGGGAGAACACTGAAGCTTTCTTT
>TRBD1|TRBV27|TRBJ1-2|few
CASSDSPGGSYGYTF
TGTGCCAGCAGTGACAGTCCAGGGGGCAGCTATGGCTACACCTTC
>TRBD1|TRBV18|TRBJ2-5|NA
CASSHGQAYQETQYF
TGTGCCAGCTCACACGGACAGGCTTACCAAGAGACCCAGTACTTC
>TRBD2|TRBV6-4|TRBJ2-3|few
CASSLGAGGADTQYF
TGTGCCAGCAGTTTGGGAGCGGGGGGAGCGGATACGCAGTATTTT
>NA|TRBV6-1|TRBJ2-3|NA
CASSESVSGTDTQYF
TGTGCCAGCAGTGAAAGCGTAAGCGGCACAGATACGCAGTATTTT
>NA|TRBV19|TRBJ1-1|medium-sized
CASTQIEGLNTEAFF
TGTGCCAGTACCCAAATAGAGGGCTTGAACACTGAAGCTTTCTTT
>NA|TRBV27|TRBJ1-2|NA
CASSLSWTINYGYTF
TGTGCCAGCAGTTTATCGTGGACAATTAACTATGGCTACACCTTC
>TRBD2|TRBV7-9|TRBJ2-3|NA
CASRPSLAGTDTQYF
TGTGCCAGCAGACCCTCCCTAGCGGGGACAGATACGCAGTATTTT
>NA|TRBV9|TRBJ1-3|NA
CASSGGAGNTIYF
TGTGCCAGCAGCGGAGGAGCGGGGAACACCATATATTTT
>TRBD1|TRBV11-1|TRBJ1-4|NA
CASSSIQGDEKLFF
TGTGCCAGCAGCTCAATACAGGGGGACGAAAAACTGTTTTTT
>NA|TRBV7-9|TRBJ2-5|NA
CASSLHLVGVLETQYF
TGTGCCAGCAGCTTACATCTAGTCGGCGTTTTAGAGACCCAGTACTTC
>TRBD2|TRBV7-6|TRBJ2-5|NA
CASSFSGGIGETQYF
TGTGCCAGCAGCTTTAGCGGGGGGATCGGAGAGACCCAGTACTTC
>TRBD1|TRBV27|TRBJ1-1|once
CASSLGTGYTEAFF
TGTGCCAGCAGTTTAGGGACAGGGTACACTGAAGCTTTCTTT
>NA|TRBV6-1|TRBJ1-1|NA
CASSTTTGMNTEAFF
TGTGCCAGCAGTACTACAACGGGGATGAACACTGAAGCTTTCTTT
>NA|TRBV9|TRBJ1-3|NA
CASSVWEDGHLQPGNTIYF
TGTGCCAGCAGCGTATGGGAAGACGGACACCTACAACCTGGGAACACCATATATTTT
>NA|TRBV5-1|TRBJ2-7|NA
CASSSRQSYEQYF
TGCGCCAGCAGCTCCAGACAGAGCTACGAGCAGTACTTC
>NA|TRBV4-1|TRBJ1-6|NA
CASSQDGVGNSPLHF
TGCGCCAGCAGCCAAGACGGCGTCGGGAATTCACCCCTCCACTTT
>NA|TRBV6-1|TRBJ2-7|NA
CASSEGALYEQYF
TGTGCCAGCAGTGAAGGTGCACTCTACGAGCAGTACTTC
>NA|TRBV20-1|TRBJ2-1|few
CSASAYNEQFF
TGCAGTGCTTCCGCCTACAATGAGCAGTTCTTC
>TRBD2|TRBV7-9|TRBJ2-7|few
CASSLELASDEQYF
TGTGCCAGCAGCTTAGAACTAGCGTCAGACGAGCAGTACTTC
>TRBD1|TRBV27|TRBJ1-1|NA
CASRTGGTEAFF
TGTGCCAGCAGAACAGGGGGAACTGAAGCTTTCTTT
>TRBD2|TRBV2|TRBJ2-1|NA
CASVQRGNNEQFF
TGTGCCAGCGTCCAGCGGGGTAACAATGAGCAGTTCTTC
>TRBD1|TRBV11-2|TRBJ2-7|NA
CASSVGTGGGYEQYF
TGTGCCAGCAGCGTAGGGACAGGGGGTGGCTACGAGCAGTACTTC
>NA|TRBV7-9|TRBJ2-1|NA
CASSLSQGNEQFF
TGTGCCAGCAGCCTTAGTCAGGGAAATGAGCAGTTCTTC
>TRBD2|TRBV4-1|TRBJ2-2|NA
CASSHPGGGSNTGELFF
TGCGCCAGCAGCCATCCCGGGGGGGGCTCGAACACCGGGGAGCTGTTTTTT
>TRBD1|TRBV7-9|TRBJ1-1|NA
CASSRQGLAFF
TGTGCCAGCAGTCGACAGGGATTGGCTTTCTTT
>TRBD1|TRBV28|TRBJ2-7|NA
CASSVGRGDRVLYEQYF
TGTGCCAGCAGCGTAGGTCGGGGGGACAGGGTTCTCTACGAGCAGTACTTC
>NA|TRBV4-2|TRBJ2-3|NA
CASSLTEHRATDTQYF
TGTGCCAGCAGCCTAACCGAGCACAGGGCAACAGATACGCAGTATTTT
>NA|TRBV11-2|TRBJ1-6|NA
CASSPGALVGNSPLHF
TGTGCCAGCAGCCCAGGGGCTTTGGTGGGAAATTCACCCCTCCACTTT
>NA|TRBV19|TRBJ1-6|NA
CASSIAPRAPPLHF
TGTGCCAGTAGTATAGCCCCCAGGGCTCCACCCCTCCACTTT
>TRBD1|TRBV27|TRBJ1-2|NA
CASSPGTGGNYGYTF
TGTGCCAGCAGCCCTGGGACAGGGGGTAACTATGGCTACACCTTC
>NA|TRBV9|TRBJ1-1|few
CASSVVGVPPEAFF
TGTGCCAGCAGCGTAGTAGGGGTTCCCCCTGAAGCTTTCTTT
>TRBD2|TRBV9|TRBJ2-7|NA
CASSAGRSYEQYF
TGTGCCAGCAGCGCCGGGAGGTCCTACGAGCAGTACTTC
>TRBD2|TRBV9|TRBJ2-2|NA
CASSGTSGGPNTGELFF
TGTGCCAGCAGCGGGACTAGCGGGGGGCCGAACACCGGGGAGCTGTTTTTT
>TRBD1|TRBV19|TRBJ1-1|NA
CASSPWDRNTEAFF
TGTGCCAGTAGTCCGTGGGACAGGAACACTGAAGCTTTCTTT
>NA|TRBV7-6|TRBJ2-7|NA
CASSLVRQGGEQYF
TGTGCCAGCAGCTTAGTGCGGCAGGGGGGCGAGCAGTACTTC
>TRBD1|TRBV29-1|TRBJ1-2|NA
CSVVSGQGIYGYTF
TGCAGCGTTGTATCGGGACAGGGCATCTATGGCTACACCTTC
>NA|TRBV5-4|TRBJ1-1|NA
CASSLVGSSEAFF
TGTGCCAGCAGCTTGGTGGGCAGTTCTGAAGCTTTCTTT
>TRBD1|TRBV13|TRBJ2-6|NA
CASSPQGDRGAGANVLTF
TGTGCCAGCAGCCCCCAGGGGGACAGGGGCGCTGGGGCCAACGTCCTGACTTTC
>TRBD1|TRBV27|TRBJ1-2|few
CASSSQGGAEGYTF
TGTGCCAGCAGTTCCCAAGGGGGCGCGGAGGGCTACACCTTC
>TRBD2|TRBV4-2|TRBJ2-5|NA
CASRDYSIAGEETQYF
TGTGCCAGCCGGGACTATTCTATAGCGGGGGAGGAGACCCAGTACTTC
>NA|TRBV6-1|TRBJ2-7|NA
CASTDRTSSSYEQYF
TGTGCCAGCACTGATAGGACTTCCAGCTCCTACGAGCAGTACTTC
>TRBD1|TRBV5-6|TRBJ2-7|NA
CASSSDRGEQYF
TGTGCCAGCAGCTCAGACAGGGGCGAGCAGTACTTC
>TRBD1|TRBV9|TRBJ2-2|few
CASSARQGGELFF
TGTGCCAGCAGCGCTCGACAGGGTGGGGAGCTGTTTTTT
>NA|TRBV6-1|TRBJ1-1|NA
CASSEASWGLNTEAFF
TGTGCCAGCAGTGAAGCCTCGTGGGGCTTGAACACTGAAGCTTTCTTT